This note documents a single T cell receptor beta chain sequence. A single record per CDR3 protein comes from TCRdb applying MiXCR to the reads. The data show a few hundred thousand distinct CDR3 sequences, 17% seen once. The data were obtained in a study of T cell repertoires in cytomegalovirus infection. The clonotype comes from a human donor in good health (CMV status not recorded). Some clones in this sample may be carry-over from other donors' samples. The sequenced sample consisted of CD8+ T cells from PBMCs.

CDR3 in amino acids: CAISELKTGQETQYF. The CDR3 nucleotides read TGTGCCATCAGTGAGTTAAAGACAGGCCAAGAGACCCAGTACTTC. The chain employs TRBV10-3 and TRBJ2-5; D might be TRBD1 (6 bases). The CDR3 runs 15 residues. The germline V gene encodes CDR1 ENHRY and CDR2 SYGVKD. The germline V and J ends were trimmed by 1 base and 1 base, with 10 bases remaining between them.